These 16 T cell receptor beta chains share one sample of origin, sequenced in a study of a mutant IDH1 vaccine in newly diagnosed glioma. Sequencing used immunoSEQ multiplex PCR; TCRdb keeps in-frame clones, though not all of them. The sample records 45,000 to 55,000 clones, 65% to 80% being singletons. The time point denotes: week 35, safety follow-up. In every dose of vaccine, 300 ug of mutant IDH1 20-mer peptide was given alongside topical imiquimod. No cognate antigen is known for these TCRs. Sequenced here: PBMCs, sampled from a glioma patient whose treatment included an IDH1 peptide vaccine. Every receptor here comes from a man aged 35 to 55 with glioma.

The chain carries TRBV5-3 and TRBJ1-2; 9 bases fit TRBD1. TRBV5-3 is recorded as an ORF, its role being uncertain. The V segment lost 3 bases and the J segment 4 bases; nucleotides outside the gene matches: 10. The CDR3 is 16 residues long. CDR3 in amino acids: CARSSRVGQGRYGYTF. The CDR3 DNA reads TGTGCCAGAAGCTCGCGGGTCGGACAGGGGCGCTATGGCTACACCTTC.

The rearrangement uses TRBV7-8 and TRBJ1-4, with a weak D call TRBD1 (6 bases). V was cut by 0 bases and J by 4 bases, with 15 bases left in between. The CDR3 covers 17 residues. Germline V gives CDR1 SGHVS, CDR2 FQNEAQ. The CDR3 sequence is CASSLAPPGQFNEKLFF. Written as DNA, the CDR3 is TGTGCCAGCAGCTTAGCCCCCCCAGGACAGTTTAATGAAAAACTGTTTTTT.

The chain carries TRBV25-1 and TRBJ2-2, with D unresolved. The CDR3 has 13 residues. Per germline, CDR1 MGHDK and CDR2 SYGVNS. The V gene lost 5 bases and the J gene lost 7 bases, with 11 bases spanning the gap. CDR3 sequence (DNA): TGTGCCAGCAGTCTCGGTTGGATCGGGGAGCTGTTTTTT. It translates to CASSLGWIGELFF.

The chain couples TRBV11-1 to TRBJ1-1; perhaps TRBD1 as D (5 bases). The CDR3 sequence is 14 residues long. Trimming removed 7 bases from V and 8 bases from J, with 20 bases in between. Germline V gene data show CDR1 as SGHAT and CDR2 as FQDESV (reference sequence). The CDR3 is CASTDPPLGREAFF. The CDR3 DNA is TGTGCCAGCACCGACCCTCCTTTGGGGCGAGAAGCTTTCTTT.

V is TRBV27 and J is TRBJ2-2; 7 bases align to TRBD1. V lost 1 base to trimming and J lost 4 bases; unmatched junction nucleotides: 0. CDR3 length: 14 residues. Germline V gene sequence: CDR1 MNHEY, CDR2 SMNVEV (reference sequence). The DNA of the CDR3 is TGTGCCAGCAGTTTATACAGGGGCACCGGGGAGCTGTTTTTT. It specifies CASSLYRGTGELFF.

The V and J genes are TRBV21-1 and TRBJ2-7. TRBV21-1 is recorded as a pseudogene. The CDR3 has 16 amino acids. The CDR3 here is CASSIKRGANPYEQYF. CDR3 in DNA: TGTGCCAGCAGCATCAAACGGGGCGCCAATCCCTACGAGCAGTACTTC.

This sequence joins TRBV27 and TRBJ2-7; D tentatively reads TRBD1 or TRBD2 (5 bases each). V was shortened by 3 bases and J by 2 bases, with 11 bases between the two germline ends. This CDR3 region has 14 residues. The germline V gene has CDR1 MNHEY and CDR2 SMNVEV (reference sequence). CDR3 sequence (DNA): TGTGCCAGCAGTTTTGTGGGACCGACCTACGAGCAGTACTTC. Protein sequence: CASSFVGPTYEQYF.

J is TRBJ2-7 and V is TRBV29-1, with 9 bases that match TRBD1. Per the germline V gene, CDR1 is SQVTM and CDR2 is ANQGSEA. Unmatched junction bases numbered 6, after V lost 6 bases and J lost 6 bases. There are 12 residues in the CDR3. The chain's CDR3 is CSVTGQGPEQYF. DNA for the CDR3: TGCAGCGTGACGGGACAGGGCCCCGAGCAGTACTTC.

This clone showed up just once. The chain uses TRBV15 and TRBJ2-2; 7 bases match TRBD1. V dropped 3 bases and J dropped 4; count of bases not matched to a gene: 8. The CDR3 is made up of 16 amino acids. Germline values: CDR1 LNHNV, CDR2 YYDKDF (reference sequence). The CDR3, as DNA: TGTGCCACCAGCAGGGGAACAGGGGCCGGCACCGGGGAGCTGTTTTTT. Translating it yields CATSRGTGAGTGELFF.

Written as DNA, the CDR3 is TGTGCCAGCTCACCCGACATGTCCACCGGGGAGCTGTTTTTT. It yields the protein CASSPDMSTGELFF. The chain couples TRBV18 to TRBJ2-2; no firm D call. In germline, CDR1 is KGHSH, CDR2 LQKENI. V lost 3 bases and J lost 4, with 9 bases in between. CDR3 length equals 14 residues.

This CDR3 is CASSSQGGNEKLFF. The CDR3 DNA reads as TGTGCCAGCAGCTCCCAGGGGGGTAATGAAAAACTGTTTTTT. This chain links TRBV5-4 with TRBJ1-4; 7 nucleotides match TRBD1. This CDR3 contains 14 residues. Germline CDR1 is SGHNT and CDR2 is YYREEE (reference sequence). V shed 3 bases and J 4 bases; nucleotides not matched to a gene: 3.

This clone was seen only a few times. The rearrangement joins TRBV7-9 to TRBJ1-6; no clear D gene. Germline V gives CDR1 SEHNR, CDR2 FQNEAQ (reference sequence). Trimming pared 0 bases from V and 8 bases from J, leaving 11 bases between. The CDR3 extends over 15 amino acids. CDR3 coding DNA: TGTGCCAGCAGCTTAGCGGCCCTAGGTGATTCACCCCTCCACTTT. It codes for CASSLAALGDSPLHF. The variable domain in full, with the rest retrieved from reference TRBV7-9 and TRBJ1-6, is DTGVSQNPRHKITKRGQNVTFRCDPISEHNRLYWYRQTLGQGPEFLTYFQNEAQLEKSRLLSDRFSAERPKGSFSTLEIQRTEQGDSAMYLCASSLAALGDSPLHFGNGTRLTVT.

This sequence joins TRBV5-1 and TRBJ2-1; TRBD1 agrees at 7 bases. The CDR3 loop spans 14 amino acids. The V gene end was trimmed by 4 bases and the J gene end by 4 bases; junction bases not matched to a gene: 5. The germline V gene encodes CDR1 SGHRS and CDR2 YFSETQ. The CDR3 is CASSLQGQYNEQFF. The CDR3 DNA reads as TGCGCCAGCAGCCTACAGGGGCAGTACAATGAGCAGTTCTTC.

CDR3 protein: CASSISWPSNSPLHF. The CDR3 DNA sequence: TGTGCCAGTAGTATTAGTTGGCCCTCTAATTCACCCCTCCACTTT. The chain employs TRBV19 and TRBJ1-6; no clear D. From germline, CDR1 is LNHDA and CDR2 SQIVND (reference sequence). Trimming cost V 3 bases and J 6 bases, with 12 bases left between them. The length of the CDR3 is 15 residues.

This chain connects TRBV6-5 to TRBJ2-5; possibly TRBD1 for D (5 bases). The CDR3 consists of 13 residues. The germline V gene encodes CDR1 MNHEY and CDR2 SVGAGI. Trimming cost V 6 bases and J 2 bases, with 10 bases left between them. The CDR3 nucleotides are TGTGCCAGCAGATATCAGGGACAAGAGACCCAGTACTTC. It yields the protein CASRYQGQETQYF.

The chain employs TRBV7-9 and TRBJ2-2, with a possible D match to TRBD1 (6 bases). CDR3 length: 15 residues. V lost 5 bases, J lost 5 bases, and 15 bases lay in between. CDR1 and CDR2 (germline): SEHNR, FQNEAQ (reference sequence). In nucleotides, the CDR3 is TGTGCCAGCAGCCCAGGGGCCAGTTTGACCGGGGAGCTGTTTTTT. It is translated as CASSPGASLTGELFF.